The rows below give T cell receptor beta chains drawn from one sample of a study of T cell changes during pregnancy in multiple sclerosis. Clones were read by immunoSEQ multiplex PCR, and TCRdb kept only the in-frame ones, dropping some. This sample carries 40,000 to 50,000 clones, 90% to 95% of them seen once, and the ten largest clones take around 0.47%. The sample consisted of CD4+ T cells from peripheral blood mononuclear cells, taken in the first trimester of pregnancy. These receptors were taken from a female donor with multiple sclerosis, enrolled in a pregnancy study. The CDR3 runs from the conserved cysteine through the conserved F or W. D genes are given only for firm matches. Rows may omit the clone size; those that give it use once, few, many or a size class.

abundance: NA; j_gene: TRBJ1-1; d_gene: TRBD1; v_gene: TRBV5-1; CDR3aa: CASSPQGPPWGAFF; CDR3nt: TGCGCCAGCAGCCCACAGGGGCCGCCCTGGGGAGCTTTCTTT
abundance: NA; j_gene: TRBJ1-5; d_gene: NA; v_gene: TRBV9; CDR3aa: CASSPTGTSSQPQHF; CDR3nt: TGTGCCAGCAGCCCCACCGGGACATCGAGTCAGCCCCAGCATTTT
abundance: NA; j_gene: TRBJ1-1; d_gene: TRBD1; v_gene: TRBV5-4; CDR3aa: CASSWTGSEAFF; CDR3nt: TGTGCCAGCAGCTGGACAGGGTCTGAAGCTTTCTTT
abundance: NA; j_gene: TRBJ1-5; d_gene: TRBD1; v_gene: TRBV11-2; CDR3aa: CASSPLYRDRDDSNQPQHF; CDR3nt: TGTGCCAGCAGCCCACTATACCGGGACAGGGATGATAGCAATCAGCCCCAGCATTTT
abundance: NA; j_gene: TRBJ1-5; d_gene: NA; v_gene: TRBV15; CDR3aa: CATSAAGTGQPQHF; CDR3nt: TGTGCCACCTCGGCAGCGGGGACGGGACAGCCCCAGCATTTT
abundance: NA; j_gene: TRBJ1-2; d_gene: NA; v_gene: TRBV5-5; CDR3aa: CASSMPTGGGGYTF; CDR3nt: TGTGCCAGCAGTATGCCGACAGGCGGGGGTGGCTACACCTTC
abundance: once; j_gene: TRBJ2-3; d_gene: NA; v_gene: TRBV2; CDR3aa: CASRATRNWARTGTDTQYF; CDR3nt: TGTGCCAGCAGAGCTACTCGAAATTGGGCCCGCACGGGCACAGATACGCAGTATTTT
abundance: NA; j_gene: TRBJ2-4; d_gene: NA; v_gene: TRBV30; CDR3aa: CAWSVGENIQYF; CDR3nt: TGTGCCTGGAGCGTAGGAGAAAACATTCAGTACTTC
abundance: NA; j_gene: TRBJ1-1; d_gene: NA; v_gene: TRBV10-3; CDR3aa: CAISGQDMNTEAFF; CDR3nt: TGTGCCATCAGTGGACAGGATATGAACACTGAAGCTTTCTTT
abundance: NA; j_gene: TRBJ2-7; d_gene: TRBD2; v_gene: TRBV9; CDR3aa: CASSAETGTSRYEQYF; CDR3nt: TGTGCCAGCAGCGCCGAAACCGGGACTAGCAGATACGAGCAGTACTTC
abundance: NA; j_gene: TRBJ2-1; d_gene: TRBD2; v_gene: TRBV19; CDR3aa: CASSGSSGLNEQFF; CDR3nt: TGTGCCAGTAGTGGTTCTAGCGGGTTGAATGAGCAGTTCTTC
abundance: NA; j_gene: TRBJ2-5; d_gene: NA; v_gene: TRBV5-1; CDR3aa: CASSFGQGQETQYF; CDR3nt: TGCGCCAGCAGCTTCGGGCAGGGCCAAGAGACCCAGTACTTC
abundance: NA; j_gene: TRBJ1-2; d_gene: TRBD1; v_gene: TRBV5-1; CDR3aa: CASSLQGVNYGYTF; CDR3nt: TGCGCCAGCAGCTTACAGGGGGTTAACTATGGCTACACCTTC
abundance: NA; j_gene: TRBJ1-1; d_gene: TRBD1; v_gene: TRBV6-5; CDR3aa: CASSYHLIDRGPEAFF; CDR3nt: TGTGCCAGCAGTTACCATTTGATTGACAGGGGCCCTGAAGCTTTCTTT
abundance: NA; j_gene: TRBJ1-6; d_gene: TRBD1; v_gene: TRBV14; CDR3aa: CASSQATGVRSPLHF; CDR3nt: TGTGCCAGCAGCCAAGCCACAGGGGTGAGGTCACCCCTCCACTTT
abundance: NA; j_gene: TRBJ1-6; d_gene: NA; v_gene: TRBV6-5; CDR3aa: CASSSTPETNSPLHF; CDR3nt: TGTGCCAGCAGTTCCACGCCGGAGACGAATTCACCCCTCCACTTT